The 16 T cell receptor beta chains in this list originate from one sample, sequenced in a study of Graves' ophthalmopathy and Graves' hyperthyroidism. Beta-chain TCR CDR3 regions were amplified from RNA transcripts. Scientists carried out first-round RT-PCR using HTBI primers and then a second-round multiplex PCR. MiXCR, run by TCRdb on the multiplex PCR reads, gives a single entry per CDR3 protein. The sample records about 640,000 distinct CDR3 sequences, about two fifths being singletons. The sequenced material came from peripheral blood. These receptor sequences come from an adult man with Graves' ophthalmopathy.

The CDR3 DNA sequence: TGCGCCAGCAGCTTGGAGGGTCAGATAGTTGAAAAACTGTTTTTT. It translates to CASSLEGQIVEKLFF. The J gene is TRBJ1-4, the V gene TRBV5-1; D gene ambiguous. Trimming removed 0 bases at V and 7 bases at J, with 13 bases between. The CDR3 has 15 amino acids. The germline V gene encodes CDR1 SGHRS and CDR2 YFSETQ.

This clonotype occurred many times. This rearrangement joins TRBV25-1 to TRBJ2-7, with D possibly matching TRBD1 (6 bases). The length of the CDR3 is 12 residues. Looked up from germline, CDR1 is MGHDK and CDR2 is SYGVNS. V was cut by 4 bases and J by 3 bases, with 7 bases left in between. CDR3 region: CASSVGGYEQYF. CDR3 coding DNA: TGTGCCAGCAGTGTAGGGGGCTACGAGCAGTACTTC.

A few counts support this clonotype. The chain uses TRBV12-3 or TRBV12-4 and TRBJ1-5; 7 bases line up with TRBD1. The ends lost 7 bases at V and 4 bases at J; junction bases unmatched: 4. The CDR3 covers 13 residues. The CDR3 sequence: CASKPGQNQPQHF. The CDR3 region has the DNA TGTGCCAGCAAACCGGGACAGAATCAGCCCCAGCATTTT.

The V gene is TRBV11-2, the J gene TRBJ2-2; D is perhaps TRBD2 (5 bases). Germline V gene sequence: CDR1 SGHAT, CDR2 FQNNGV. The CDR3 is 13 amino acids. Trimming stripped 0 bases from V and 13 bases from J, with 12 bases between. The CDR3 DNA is TGTGCCAGCAGCTTAGAAGCGGTCGGAAGGCTGTTTTTT. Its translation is CASSLEAVGRLFF.

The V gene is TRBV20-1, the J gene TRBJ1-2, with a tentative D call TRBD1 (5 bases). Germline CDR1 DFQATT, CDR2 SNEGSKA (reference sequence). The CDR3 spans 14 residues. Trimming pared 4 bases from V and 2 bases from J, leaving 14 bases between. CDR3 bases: TGCAGTGCTAAGGGGACCACAACCAACTATGGCTACACCTTC. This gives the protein CSAKGTTTNYGYTF.

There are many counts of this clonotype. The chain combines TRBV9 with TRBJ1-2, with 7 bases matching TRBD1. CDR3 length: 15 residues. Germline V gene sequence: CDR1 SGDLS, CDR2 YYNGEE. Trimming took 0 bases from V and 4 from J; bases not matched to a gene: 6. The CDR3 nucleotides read TGTGCCAGCAGCGTAGACGGGACAGAATTCTATGGCTACACCTTC. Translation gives CASSVDGTEFYGYTF.

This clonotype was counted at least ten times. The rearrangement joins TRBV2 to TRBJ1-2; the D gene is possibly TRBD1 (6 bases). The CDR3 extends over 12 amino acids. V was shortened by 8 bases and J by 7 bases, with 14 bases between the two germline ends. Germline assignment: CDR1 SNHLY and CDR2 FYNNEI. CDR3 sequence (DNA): TGTGCCAGCCCAACAGGGCTTCGTGGCTACACCTTC. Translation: CASPTGLRGYTF.

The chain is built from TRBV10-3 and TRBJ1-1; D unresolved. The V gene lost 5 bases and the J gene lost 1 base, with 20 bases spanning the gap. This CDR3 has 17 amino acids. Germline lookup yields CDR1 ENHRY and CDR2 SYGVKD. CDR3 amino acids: CAISPSSLALGNTEAFF. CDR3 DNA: TGTGCCATCAGTCCCAGCAGCTTGGCCCTAGGGAACACTGAAGCTTTCTTT.

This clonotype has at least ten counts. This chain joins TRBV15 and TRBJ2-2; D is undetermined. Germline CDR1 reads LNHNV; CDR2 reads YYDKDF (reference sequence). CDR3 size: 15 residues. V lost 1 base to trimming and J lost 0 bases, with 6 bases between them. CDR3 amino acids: CATSRGLPNTGELFF. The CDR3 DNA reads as TGTGCCACCAGCAGAGGACTTCCGAACACCGGGGAGCTGTTTTTT.

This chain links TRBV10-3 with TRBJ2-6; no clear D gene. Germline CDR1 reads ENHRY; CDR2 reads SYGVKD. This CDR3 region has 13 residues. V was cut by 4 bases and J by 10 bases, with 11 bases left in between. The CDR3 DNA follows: TGTGCCATCAGTGGATCGGTAGCTAACGTCCTGACTTTC. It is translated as CAISGSVANVLTF.

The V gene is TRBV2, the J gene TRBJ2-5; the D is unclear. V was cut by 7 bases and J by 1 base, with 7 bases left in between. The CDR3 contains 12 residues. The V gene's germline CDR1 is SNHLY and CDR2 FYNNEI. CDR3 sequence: CASTYGQETQYF. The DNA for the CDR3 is TGTGCCAGCACATACGGCCAAGAGACCCAGTACTTC.

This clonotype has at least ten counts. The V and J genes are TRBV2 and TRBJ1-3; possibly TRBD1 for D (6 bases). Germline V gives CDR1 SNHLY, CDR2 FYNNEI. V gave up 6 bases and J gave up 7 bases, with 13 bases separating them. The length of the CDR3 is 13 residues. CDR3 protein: CASRRGLGNTIYF. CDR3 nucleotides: TGTGCCAGCAGACGGGGGCTTGGGAACACCATATATTTT. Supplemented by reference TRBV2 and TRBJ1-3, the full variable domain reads EPEVTQTPSHQVTQMGQEVILRCVPISNHLYFYWYRQILGQKVEFLVSFYNNEISEKSEIFDDQFSVERPDGSNFTLKIRSTKLEDSAMYFCASRRGLGNTIYFGEGSWLTVV.

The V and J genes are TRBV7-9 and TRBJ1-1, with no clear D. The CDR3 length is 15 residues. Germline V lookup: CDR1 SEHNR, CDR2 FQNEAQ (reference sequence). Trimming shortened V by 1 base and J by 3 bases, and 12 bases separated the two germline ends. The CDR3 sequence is CASSLDLGFHTEAFF. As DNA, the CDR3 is TGTGCCAGCAGCTTAGATTTGGGCTTCCACACTGAAGCTTTCTTT. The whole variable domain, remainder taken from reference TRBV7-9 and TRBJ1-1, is DTGVSQNPRHKITKRGQNVTFRCDPISEHNRLYWYRQTLGQGPEFLTYFQNEAQLEKSRLLSDRFSAERPKGSFSTLEIQRTEQGDSAMYLCASSLDLGFHTEAFFGQGTRLTVV.

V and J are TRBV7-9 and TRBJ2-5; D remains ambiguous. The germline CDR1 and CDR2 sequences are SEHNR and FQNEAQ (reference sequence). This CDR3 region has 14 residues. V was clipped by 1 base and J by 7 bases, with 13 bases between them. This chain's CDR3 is CASSLGAGLGTQYF. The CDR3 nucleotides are TGTGCCAGCAGCTTAGGTGCTGGCTTAGGGACCCAGTACTTC.

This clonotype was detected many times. For the CDR3, the DNA is TGTGCCAGCAGCGATAATTCTGCTAACTATGGCTACACCTTC. It encodes CASSDNSANYGYTF. This chain connects TRBV7-9 to TRBJ1-2; the D is unclear. The germline CDR1 and CDR2 sequences are SEHNR and FQNEAQ (reference sequence). Trimming took off 5 bases at V and 0 bases at J, with 10 bases between the two ends. The CDR3 runs 14 residues.

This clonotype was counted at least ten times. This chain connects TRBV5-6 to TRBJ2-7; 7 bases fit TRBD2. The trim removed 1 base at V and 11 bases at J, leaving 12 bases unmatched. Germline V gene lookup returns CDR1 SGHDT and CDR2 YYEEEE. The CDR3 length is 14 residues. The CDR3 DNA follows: TGTGCCAGCAGCTTGCTAGCGGCCCATTCTGGCGAGTACTTC. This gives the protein CASSLLAAHSGEYF.